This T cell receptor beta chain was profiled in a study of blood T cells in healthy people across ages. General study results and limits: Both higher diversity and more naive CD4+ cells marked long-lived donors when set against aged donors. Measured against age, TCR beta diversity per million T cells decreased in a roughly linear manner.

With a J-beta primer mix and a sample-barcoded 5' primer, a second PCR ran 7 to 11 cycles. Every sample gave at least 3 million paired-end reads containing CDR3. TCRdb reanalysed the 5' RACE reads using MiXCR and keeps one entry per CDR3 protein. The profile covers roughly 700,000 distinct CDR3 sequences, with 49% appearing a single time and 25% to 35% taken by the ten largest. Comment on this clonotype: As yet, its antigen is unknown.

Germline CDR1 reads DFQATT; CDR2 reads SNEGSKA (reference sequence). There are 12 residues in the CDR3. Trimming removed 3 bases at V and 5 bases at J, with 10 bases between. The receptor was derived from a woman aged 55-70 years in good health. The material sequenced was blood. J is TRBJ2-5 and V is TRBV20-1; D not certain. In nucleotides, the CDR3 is TGCAGTGCTAGTTCGGGCCCGGAGACCCAGTACTTC. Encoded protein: CSASSGPETQYF.